One sample yielded the 23 T cell receptor beta chains listed below, sequenced in a study of shared clonotypes between healthy human individuals. Assay: immunoSEQ multiplex PCR; the TCRdb copy retains only in-frame clones and omits some. This sample has over 2,000,000 clones, with about 93% found just once. Naive CD8 cells lacked CD45RO and underwent positive selection for CCR7, leaving out terminally differentiated effector memory CD45RA+ cells. Sequenced material: naive CD8+ T cells from PBMCs. The receptors here all came from a man younger than 30 in good health. Some clones in this sample may be carry-over from other donors' samples.

The chain combines TRBV6-1 with TRBJ1-5; 10 bases fit TRBD1. Per germline, CDR1 MNHNS and CDR2 SASEGT. The CDR3 has 17 amino acids. Losses at the gene ends were 1 base for V and 2 bases for J; bases not matched to a gene: 5. The CDR3 is CASSEGDRGTGNQPQHF. For the CDR3, the DNA is TGTGCCAGCAGTGAAGGGGACAGGGGAACGGGCAATCAGCCCCAGCATTTT.

The chain recombines TRBV27 with TRBJ1-1; TRBD1 matches 7 bases. The germline V gene encodes CDR1 MNHEY and CDR2 SMNVEV (reference sequence). With 4 bases clipped from V and 7 bases from J, the junction kept 6 bases outside the gene matches. The CDR3 loop spans 13 amino acids. DNA of the CDR3: TGTGCCAGCAGTTCAGTAGGGACAGATGAAGCTTTCTTT. Translating it yields CASSSVGTDEAFF.

CDR3: CASSSWTSGARDEQYF. The CDR3 bases are TGTGCCAGCAGTTCATGGACTAGCGGGGCTCGCGACGAGCAGTACTTC. This chain connects TRBV6-6 to TRBJ2-7; 12 nucleotides agree with TRBD2. Trimming at V came to 4 bases and at J to 5 bases, leaving 9 bases not matched to a gene. The CDR3 runs to 16 residues. Germline CDR1 MNHNY, CDR2 SVGAGI (reference sequence).

Details on this clone: The sample holds other DNA sequences that translate to the same CDR3. The chain is built from TRBV7-9 and TRBJ2-7, with D tentatively TRBD1 (6 bases). From germline, CDR1 is SEHNR and CDR2 FQNEAQ (reference sequence). Trimming stripped 2 bases from V and 2 bases from J, with 10 bases between. There are 14 residues in the CDR3. CDR3 nucleotides: TGTGCCAGCAGCTTATCCAGGGGCCCCTACGAGCAGTACTTC. This encodes CASSLSRGPYEQYF.

The rearrangement joins TRBV5-1 to TRBJ2-7; no reliable D call. The CDR3 has 17 amino acids. The germline V gene encodes CDR1 SGHRS and CDR2 YFSETQ. The V end was cut by 4 bases, the J end by 3 bases, with 23 bases between. The CDR3 coding sequence is TGCGCCAGCAGCCCCGGGCCCACCAATACGGGCTACTACGAGCAGTACTTC. Amino acids: CASSPGPTNTGYYEQYF.

The chain uses TRBV25-1 and TRBJ2-4; no firm D call. The CDR3 loop spans 14 amino acids. Germline values: CDR1 MGHDK, CDR2 SYGVNS. Trimming stripped 2 bases from V and 1 base from J, with 6 bases between. CDR3 sequence (DNA): TGTGCCAGCAGTGAAGCGTACGCCAAAAACATTCAGTACTTC. It is translated as CASSEAYAKNIQYF.

The gene calls are TRBV19 and TRBJ2-2; TRBD1 aligns across 10 bases. V dropped 5 bases and J dropped 4; count of bases not matched to a gene: 4. The CDR3 covers 15 residues. CDR1 and CDR2 (germline): LNHDA, SQIVND (reference sequence). The CDR3 spells CASSLGTGVTGELFF. CDR3 in DNA: TGTGCCAGTAGTCTAGGGACAGGGGTCACCGGGGAGCTGTTTTTT.

This clone was detected only a few times. Other DNA sequences of this sample code for an identical CDR3. The chain employs TRBV6-5 and TRBJ1-1; 7 bases map to TRBD1. The CDR3 consists of 15 residues. Germline V gives CDR1 MNHEY, CDR2 SVGAGI. V gave up 0 bases and J gave up 1 base; unmatched junction bases: 2. CDR3 loop: CASSYSRTGNTEAFF. DNA of the CDR3: TGTGCCAGCAGTTACTCGAGGACAGGGAACACTGAAGCTTTCTTT.

The CDR3 protein is CASSLTRGGELFF. The CDR3 DNA follows: TGTGCCAGCAGCTTGACCCGGGGAGGGGAGCTGTTTTTT. The chain combines TRBV7-8 with TRBJ2-2; D may be TRBD2 (5 bases). V was trimmed by 3 bases and J by 8 bases, leaving 10 bases between them. The germline V gene encodes CDR1 SGHVS and CDR2 FQNEAQ. This CDR3 has 13 amino acids. The full variable domain, its missing parts supplied by reference TRBV7-8 and TRBJ2-2, is GAGVSQSPRYKVAKRGQDVALRCDPISGHVSLFWYQQALGQGPEFLTYFQNEAQLDKSGLPSDRFFAERPEGSVSTLKIQRTQQEDSAVYLCASSLTRGGELFFGEGSRLTVL.

The chain uses TRBV27 and TRBJ2-7; 8 bases fit TRBD1. The V gene's germline CDR1 is MNHEY and CDR2 SMNVEV (reference sequence). The CDR3 is 14 amino acids. After removal of 6 bases from V and 4 bases from J, the junction contained 8 bases not matched to a gene. The CDR3 DNA is TGTGCCAGCAGGCAAAGACAGGGGCGTTACGAGCAGTACTTC. This gives the protein CASRQRQGRYEQYF.

The chain has TRBV27 and TRBJ2-7; D possibly matches TRBD1 or TRBD2 (5 bases each). The CDR3 is made up of 16 amino acids. V was cut by 3 bases and J by 6 bases, with 21 bases left in between. CDR1 is MNHEY and CDR2 is SMNVEV in the germline V gene (reference sequence). The CDR3 sequence is CASSFSQGDYLPEQYF. The CDR3 DNA is TGTGCCAGCAGTTTTAGCCAGGGAGACTATCTCCCCGAGCAGTACTTC.

The sample holds one count of this clone. The rearrangement uses TRBV14 and TRBJ2-3; 12 positions agree with TRBD2. V lost 1 base, J lost 8 bases, and 13 bases stayed unmatched. Germline V CDR1 and CDR2: SGHDN, FVKESK. The CDR3 consists of 18 residues. The CDR3 DNA is TGTGCCAGCAGCCAAGGTTACCCTAGCGGGAGGGCCGGGAGTACGCAGTATTTT. The encoded protein is CASSQGYPSGRAGSTQYF. The entire variable domain, with the rest obtained from reference TRBV14 and TRBJ2-3, is as follows: EAGVTQFPSHSVIEKGQTVTLRCDPISGHDNLYWYRRVMGKEIKFLLHFVKESKQDESGMPNNRFLAERTGGTYSTLKVQPAELEDSGVYFCASSQGYPSGRAGSTQYFGPGTRLTVL.

As for this clone: This sample includes further DNA sequences coding for the same CDR3. The rearrangement joins TRBV19 to TRBJ2-1; no definite D call. V was trimmed by 5 bases and J by 3 bases, leaving 5 bases between them. Per germline, CDR1 LNHDA and CDR2 SQIVND (reference sequence). This CDR3 has 12 amino acids. CDR3 nucleotide sequence: TGTGCCAGTAGTTTAGGCTACAATGAGCAGTTCTTC. The encoded protein is CASSLGYNEQFF.

V usage is TRBV2 and J usage is TRBJ2-1; D is ambiguous. The CDR3 consists of 14 residues. Germline CDR1 and CDR2: SNHLY and FYNNEI. The V gene lost 0 bases and the J gene lost 10 bases, with 13 bases spanning the gap. CDR3 loop: CASSEARPGGEQFF. As DNA, the CDR3 is TGTGCCAGCAGTGAAGCTCGGCCGGGTGGGGAGCAGTTCTTC.

The chain employs TRBV19 and TRBJ1-2; 7 nucleotides line up with TRBD1. With V trimmed by 2 bases and J by 4 bases, 16 bases remained unmatched. The CDR3 spans 18 residues. Germline V lookup: CDR1 LNHDA, CDR2 SQIVND (reference sequence). In nucleotides, the CDR3 is TGTGCCAGTAGTATAACGAATTATGACGGGACAGTGACCTATGGCTACACCTTC. This encodes CASSITNYDGTVTYGYTF.

V usage is TRBV13 and J usage is TRBJ2-2, with TRBD2 matching 7 bases. Germline assignment: CDR1 PRHDT and CDR2 FYEKMQ (reference sequence). Unmatched junction bases numbered 7, after V lost 4 bases and J lost 5 bases. This CDR3 has 15 residues. Written as DNA, the CDR3 is TGTGCCAGCAGCTCCACTAGCGCCTTTACCGGGGAGCTGTTTTTT. Translation: CASSSTSAFTGELFF. The full variable domain, rest sourced from reference TRBV13 and TRBJ2-2, is AAGVIQSPRHLIKEKRETATLKCYPIPRHDTVYWYQQGPGQDPQFLISFYEKMQSDKGSIPDRFSAQQFSDYHSELNMSSLELGDSALYFCASSSTSAFTGELFFGEGSRLTVL.

The gene calls are TRBV2 and TRBJ1-3; 7 bases align to TRBD1. Trimming at V came to 0 bases and at J to 1 base, leaving 6 bases not matched to a gene. This CDR3 is 17 amino acids long. Germline V gene lookup returns CDR1 SNHLY and CDR2 FYNNEI. CDR3 DNA sequence: TGTGCCAGCAGTGAAGCCCCGGGACAGAATTCTGGAAACACCATATATTTT. This gives the protein CASSEAPGQNSGNTIYF.

The rearrangement links TRBV19 to TRBJ1-1; possibly TRBD1 for D (6 bases). The germline V gene encodes CDR1 LNHDA and CDR2 SQIVND (reference sequence). This CDR3 contains 13 residues. V was clipped by 6 bases and J by 7 bases, with 15 bases between them. The CDR3 loop reads CASRMRGGGEAFF. CDR3 DNA sequence: TGTGCCAGTAGAATGAGGGGGGGCGGTGAAGCTTTCTTT.

In DNA form, the CDR3 reads TGTGCCAGCAGCTTAATCCTTAACACTGAAGCTTTCTTT. Translating it yields CASSLILNTEAFF. The chain combines TRBV7-2 with TRBJ1-1; D remains ambiguous. This CDR3 has 13 amino acids. Trimming took 2 bases from V and 2 from J, leaving 6 bases between them. CDR1 and CDR2 (germline): SGHTA, FQGNSA.

The rearrangement joins TRBV11-2 to TRBJ2-7; a possible D gene is TRBD1 (5 bases). The V and J ends lost 3 bases and 2 bases respectively, with 8 bases between them. Germline assignment: CDR1 SGHAT and CDR2 FQNNGV. CDR3 length: 13 amino acids. The CDR3 DNA sequence: TGTGCCAGCAGCTTCGGCAGGGCCTACGAGCAGTACTTC. Translated, it gives CASSFGRAYEQYF.

In this sample, this clone turned up once. This rearrangement joins TRBV27 to TRBJ2-1; D is possibly TRBD1 or TRBD2 (5 bases each). CDR1 and CDR2 from the germline V gene are MNHEY and SMNVEV (reference sequence). The CDR3 runs 16 residues. The V and J ends lost 0 bases and 3 bases respectively, with 12 bases between them. The CDR3 nucleotides are TGTGCCAGCAGTTTATCCGTGGGGGAGAGCTACAATGAGCAGTTCTTC. This translates into CASSLSVGESYNEQFF.

V gene TRBV2 combines with J gene TRBJ2-3, with D possibly TRBD2 on 6 matching bases. V was clipped by 3 bases and J by 3 bases, with 28 bases between them. The CDR3 loop spans 20 amino acids. Germline CDR1 reads SNHLY; CDR2 reads FYNNEI. DNA of the CDR3: TGTGCCAGCAGTGATGGGGCCTGGAGGGAGGCCTCCCCCCCTACAGATACGCAGTATTTT. Its protein is CASSDGAWREASPPTDTQYF.

The chain is built from TRBV6-1 and TRBJ2-7, with D perhaps matching TRBD1 or TRBD2 (7 bases each). The CDR3 is made up of 14 amino acids. The germline gives CDR1 MNHNS, CDR2 SASEGT. Trimming pared 5 bases from V and 6 bases from J, leaving 17 bases between. The CDR3 coding sequence is TGTGCCAGCAGTTTACAGGGGAGGGCTCGCGAGCAGTACTTC. It codes for CASSLQGRAREQYF.